This T cell receptor beta chain was obtained from a study of spatial heterogeneity in lung cancer. The wider study: The average appearance count of each unique TCR and UMI combination in raw reads was more than 8.5.

The time point is: sample taken at primary tumor resection. The cohort: approximately 66 early-stage, untreated non-small cell lung cancer patients. CDR1 and CDR2 from the germline V gene are SGHTA and FQGNSA. There are 14 residues in the CDR3. This clonotype came up many times. Germline and junction disagree at one end, which may indicate a read error. All TCR cDNA molecules were individually tagged with a unique molecular identifier. TCRdb redid the calling of the 5' RACE reads with MiXCR, one entry per CDR3 protein. This sample carries approximately 2,500 distinct CDR3 sequences, about 1.8% of them seen once, and the ten largest clones take about 20%.

The chain is built from TRBV7-2 and TRBJ1-2; no definite D call. The TCR was taken from a male donor with early-stage non-small cell lung cancer. The sequenced sample was normal lung tissue next to the tumor, obtained at surgery. CDR3 DNA: TGTGCCAGCAGCCCTTCCCGATTTGGGTATGGCGACACCTTC. This sequence encodes CASSPSRFGYGDTF. Full variable domain (rest looked up from reference TRBV7-2 and TRBJ1-2): GAGVSQSPSNKVTEKGKDVELRCDPISGHTALYWYRQSLGQGLEFLIYFQGNSAPDKSGLPSDRFSAERTGGSVSTLTIQRTQQEDSAVYLCASSPSRFGYGDTFGSGTRLTVV.